The TCR beta chain under discussion was sequenced for a study of blood T cells in healthy people across ages. Whole-study context: Template switching retrieved approximately one barcoded beta molecule for each two T cells.

The CDR3 runs to 17 residues. PCR was performed a second time for about 7 to 11 cycles using a sample-barcoded 5' primer and a J-beta primer mix. MiXCR, applied by TCRdb to the 5' RACE reads, yields one record per CDR3 protein. The sample contains about 1.4 million distinct CDR3 sequences, approximately 60% of which appear only once. V gene TRBV12-3 or TRBV12-4 combines with J gene TRBJ2-5, with D possibly matching TRBD1 (6 bases). The end of the DNA fits TRBJ2-7 better, so the J call may be wrong. This TCR was recovered from a man younger than 30 in good health. Source material: blood. CDR3 residues: CASSPPTGTTDAYEQYF. In DNA, the CDR3 is TGTGCCAGCAGCCCGCCGACCGGGACAACTGACGCCTACGAGCAGTACTTC.